This is a list of T cell receptor beta chains from one sample in a study of T cell responses to AZD1222 COVID-19 vaccine. The data were produced by immunoSEQ multiplex PCR, yet TCRdb's version contains in-frame clones alone and is incomplete. The sample includes about 170,000 clones, around 87% of them seen just once. The specimen comprised peripheral blood, sampled on day 0 of AZD1222 vaccination. These receptors all stem from an adult in good health. Each CDR3 is given with its conserved first and last residue. Expanded clones get a size class; other rows say once, few or many, or leave the size out.

j_call,v_call,clone_size,cdr3_aa
TRBJ2-7,TRBV11-2,-,CASSSHTGAGGEQYF
TRBJ2-2,TRBV11-3,-,CASSSFTGELFF
TRBJ1-1,TRBV5-1,-,CASTLEGGITEAFF
TRBJ2-1,TRBV10-1,once,CASSPVAGAYNEQFF
TRBJ1-3,TRBV11-2,-,CASSLVYGQGPGNTIYF
TRBJ2-1,TRBV5-1,-,CASSLIPGEQFF
TRBJ2-7,TRBV19,-,CASRRRAGTEPNYEQYF
TRBJ1-5,TRBV7-2,-,CASSLALGSNQPQHF
TRBJ1-2,TRBV4-1,once,CASSEEGYYGYTF
TRBJ1-3,TRBV6-6,-,CASSYGLYSGNTIYF
TRBJ2-7,TRBV19,once,CASSLPGPYEQYF
TRBJ2-3,TRBV5-6,-,CASRWGPSTDTQYF
TRBJ1-1,TRBV18,few,CASSPQGAGAFF
TRBJ2-1,TRBV28,-,CASSETHRYSYNEQFF
TRBJ2-7,TRBV6-5,-,CASRLQAYEQYF
TRBJ1-3,TRBV4-3,-,CASSQVNHGLGSGNTIYF
TRBJ2-3,TRBV3-1/TRBV3-2,-,CASSQRGASTDTQYF
TRBJ2-2,TRBV7-8,-,CASSPETGELFF
TRBJ2-4,TRBV2,-,CASRPTIAKNIQYF
TRBJ2-3,TRBV7-9,-,CASSLGVLAGSTDTQYF
TRBJ1-1,TRBV27,once,CASTAVTAGANTEAFF
TRBJ2-3,TRBV2,-,CASTLASGGADTQYF
TRBJ2-5,TRBV4-2,once,CASSQGGGGETQYF
TRBJ2-1,TRBV7-7,-,CASSLAGQGNHEQFF
TRBJ2-7,TRBV6-5,-,CASRTGPREQYF
TRBJ2-3,TRBV29-1,-,CSVVQTATDTQYF
TRBJ2-5,TRBV6-1,few,CASSEAVDSPSIQYF
TRBJ2-1,TRBV20-1,-,CSASAQGGVNEQFF
TRBJ2-2,TRBV4-2,-,CASSQATSGGDTGELFF
TRBJ1-2,TRBV19,-,CASNMNEDYGYTF
TRBJ2-3,TRBV7-2,-,CASSTRLAGSSTDTQYF
TRBJ1-2,TRBV9,-,CASSEGTAYGYTF
TRBJ2-1,TRBV15,-,CATSRDGVNYNEQFF
TRBJ1-1,TRBV5-6,-,CASSLGGRRGVWTEAFF
TRBJ1-1,TRBV27,-,CASSPRGNTEAFF
TRBJ2-1,TRBV12-3/TRBV12-4,-,CASSTSGEQFF
TRBJ1-1,TRBV29-1,few,CSVERTLRAPEAFF
TRBJ1-1,TRBV25-1,-,CASKGRNTEAFF
TRBJ2-1,TRBV6-5,-,CASSKWDINEQFF
TRBJ1-1,TRBV5-4,-,CASSLVWGSTEAFF
TRBJ2-2,TRBV5-8,-,CASSLSGQGSGELFF
TRBJ1-1,TRBV4-1,-,CASSHGPGQVNTEAFF
TRBJ2-2,TRBV3-1/TRBV3-2,-,CASSPGRTGELFF
TRBJ1-2,TRBV12-3/TRBV12-4,-,CASTQGAHGYTF
TRBJ1-6,TRBV5-6,-,CASSYPGGFNSPLHF
TRBJ1-2,TRBV12-3/TRBV12-4,-,CASSFYSYGYTF
TRBJ1-4,TRBV7-9,-,CASSLDVGEKLFF
TRBJ2-2,TRBV5-4,-,CASSATANTGELFF
TRBJ1-5,TRBV2,-,CASSGTGGNQPQHF
TRBJ2-5,TRBV19,-,CASTPAPGTRVETQYF
TRBJ2-7,TRBV28,-,CASRRPFSGEQYF
TRBJ2-1,TRBV9,-,CASSGIPYNEQFF
TRBJ1-2,TRBV19,-,CAAEGVGYGYTF